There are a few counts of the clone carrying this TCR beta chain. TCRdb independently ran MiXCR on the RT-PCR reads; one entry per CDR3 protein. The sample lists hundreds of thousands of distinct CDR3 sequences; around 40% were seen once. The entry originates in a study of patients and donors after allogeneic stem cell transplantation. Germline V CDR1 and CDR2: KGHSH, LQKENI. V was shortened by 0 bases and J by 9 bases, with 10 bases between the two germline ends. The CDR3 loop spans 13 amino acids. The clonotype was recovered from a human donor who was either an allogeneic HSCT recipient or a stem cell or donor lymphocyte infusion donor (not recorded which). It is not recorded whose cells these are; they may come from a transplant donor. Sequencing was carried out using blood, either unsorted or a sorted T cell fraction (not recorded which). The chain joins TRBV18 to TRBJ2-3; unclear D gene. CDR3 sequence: CASSPPMGWTQYF. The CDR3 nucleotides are TGTGCCAGCTCACCACCGATGGGTTGGACGCAGTATTTT.